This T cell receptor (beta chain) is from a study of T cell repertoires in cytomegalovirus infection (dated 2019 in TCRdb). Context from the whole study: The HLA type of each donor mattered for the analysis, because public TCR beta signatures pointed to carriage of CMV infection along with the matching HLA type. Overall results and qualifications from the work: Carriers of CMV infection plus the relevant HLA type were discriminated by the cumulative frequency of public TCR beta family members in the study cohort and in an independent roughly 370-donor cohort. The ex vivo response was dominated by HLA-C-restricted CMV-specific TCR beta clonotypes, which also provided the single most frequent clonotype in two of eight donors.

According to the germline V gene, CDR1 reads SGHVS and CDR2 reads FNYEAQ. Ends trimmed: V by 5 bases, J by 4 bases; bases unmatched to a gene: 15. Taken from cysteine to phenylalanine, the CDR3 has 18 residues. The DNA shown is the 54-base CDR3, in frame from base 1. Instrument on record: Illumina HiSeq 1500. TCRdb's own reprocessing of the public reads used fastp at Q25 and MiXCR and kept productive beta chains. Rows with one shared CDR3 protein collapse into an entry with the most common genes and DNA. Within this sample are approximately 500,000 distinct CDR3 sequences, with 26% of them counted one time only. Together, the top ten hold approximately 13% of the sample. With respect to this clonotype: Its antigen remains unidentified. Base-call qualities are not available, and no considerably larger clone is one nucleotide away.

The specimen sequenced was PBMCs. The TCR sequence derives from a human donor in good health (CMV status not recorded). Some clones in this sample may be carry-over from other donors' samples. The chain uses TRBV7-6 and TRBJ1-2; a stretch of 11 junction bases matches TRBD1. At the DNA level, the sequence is TGTGCCAGCAGCCCAAAGCCGGGACAGGGGGAAAGGCTCTATGGCTACACCTTC. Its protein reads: CASSPKPGQGERLYGYTF.